These 28 T cell receptor beta chains were all obtained from the same sample, sequenced in a study of CD4+ T cells in melanoma. The protocol was immunoSEQ multiplex PCR, while the TCRdb copy is restricted to in-frame clones and leaves out a portion. The sample contains about 10,000 clones, around 84% of which appear only once. The sample was cells from a culture (not recorded whether cultured in vitro). These receptors came from a human donor with melanoma.

Judged by abundance, this clone is medium-sized. The chain links TRBV5-4 to TRBJ1-2, with 8 bases fitting TRBD1. The germline V gene encodes CDR1 SGHNT and CDR2 YYREEE (reference sequence). Trimming took 1 base from V and 9 from J; bases not matched to a gene: 14. The CDR3 runs to 16 residues. The CDR3: CASSLSRESRTGSYTF. CDR3 coding DNA: TGTGCCAGCAGCTTGAGCCGAGAATCCCGGACAGGGAGCTACACCTTC.

V and J are TRBV3-1 (or the pseudogene TRBV3-2) and TRBJ1-2, with D unclear. The CDR3 loop spans 14 amino acids. V was cut by 2 bases and J by 4 bases, with 11 bases left in between. Per germline, CDR1 LGHDT and CDR2 YNNKEL (reference sequence). The CDR3 reads CASSQYDGIYGYTF. For the CDR3, the DNA is TGTGCCAGCAGCCAATATGACGGTATCTATGGCTACACCTTC.

V usage is TRBV27 and J usage is TRBJ1-1; possible D gene TRBD1, 5 bases. The CDR3 loop spans 15 amino acids. The V gene lost 2 bases and the J gene lost 0 bases, with 10 bases spanning the gap. Germline V lookup: CDR1 MNHEY, CDR2 SMNVEV (reference sequence). CDR3 sequence: CASSLVLGLNTEAFF. The CDR3 region has the DNA TGTGCCAGCAGTTTAGTTTTGGGACTGAACACTGAAGCTTTCTTT.

J is TRBJ2-3 and V is TRBV5-1; 8 positions match TRBD2. The CDR3 sequence is 16 residues long. J lost 4 bases, V lost 2 bases, and 9 bases had no gene match. Per the germline V gene, CDR1 is SGHRS and CDR2 is YFSETQ. The CDR3 reads CASSFGTRVGADTQYF. Written as DNA, the CDR3 is TGCGCCAGCAGCTTTGGGACTAGAGTAGGTGCAGATACGCAGTATTTT.

The gene calls are TRBV5-1 and TRBJ2-3; possibly TRBD1 for D (5 bases). Germline V lookup: CDR1 SGHRS, CDR2 YFSETQ. The CDR3 is 16 amino acids. Trimming cost V 4 bases and J 4 bases, with 19 bases left between them. The CDR3 coding sequence is TGCGCCAGCAGCCCTACCAGAGACAGTTCCCCAGATACGCAGTATTTT. It yields the protein CASSPTRDSSPDTQYF.

V and J are TRBV5-1 and TRBJ2-2; D unresolved. The CDR3 length is 13 residues. Per germline, CDR1 SGHRS and CDR2 YFSETQ. Trimming left V 4 bases short and J 1 base short, with 5 bases between. The CDR3 region is CASSPQNTGELFF. For the CDR3, the DNA is TGCGCCAGCAGCCCCCAGAACACCGGGGAGCTGTTTTTT.

V usage is TRBV10-3 and J usage is TRBJ1-1, with D tentatively TRBD1 (5 bases). Trimming pared 5 bases from V and 8 bases from J, leaving 15 bases between. The CDR3 covers 13 residues. Germline V lookup: CDR1 ENHRY, CDR2 SYGVKD. CDR3 loop: CAISFTGSGEAFF. The CDR3 bases are TGTGCCATCAGTTTTACAGGTTCGGGCGAAGCTTTCTTT.

V and J are TRBV4-1 and TRBJ2-4; 8 bases agree with TRBD2. CDR1 MGHRA and CDR2 YSYEKL come from the germline V gene. The CDR3 has 16 amino acids. With 3 bases clipped from V and 1 base from J, the junction kept 5 bases outside the gene matches. CDR3 nucleotide sequence: TGCGCCAGCAGCCATGCCGGGGGGGGTGCCAAAAACATTCAGTACTTC. Its translation: CASSHAGGGAKNIQYF.

The CDR3 sequence is CASSGLAGGSYNEQFF. In DNA, the CDR3 is TGTGCCAGCTCGGGACTAGCGGGGGGGTCCTACAATGAGCAGTTCTTC. This chain uses TRBV7-9 with TRBJ2-1, with 16 bases matching TRBD2. V gave up 8 bases and J gave up 1 base; unmatched junction bases: 2. The CDR3 runs 16 residues. Germline loops: CDR1 SEHNR, CDR2 FQNEAQ (reference sequence).

The genes are TRBV10-3 and TRBJ2-3; perhaps TRBD1 as D (6 bases). Between the trimmed V and J ends, which lost 8 bases and 4 bases, there was a span of 13 bases. Germline-derived CDR1 and CDR2 are ENHRY and SYGVKD. The CDR3 contains 13 residues. The CDR3 nucleotides read TGTGCCATCTCAGGGGTTCTCGCAGATACGCAGTATTTT. Its protein product is CAISGVLADTQYF.

This clone was recorded once. V is TRBV6-6 and J is TRBJ2-4; a weak D match, TRBD1 (5 bases). The V end lost 5 bases, the J end lost 0 bases, and 14 bases lay between the germline ends. Per the germline V gene, CDR1 is MNHNY and CDR2 is SVGAGI (reference sequence). This CDR3 comprises 16 residues. The CDR3 spells CASSGDSALAKNIQYF. The CDR3 DNA reads as TGTGCCAGCAGTGGAGACAGCGCACTAGCCAAAAACATTCAGTACTTC.

A few counts support this clone. The chain links TRBV7-9 to TRBJ1-2, with 10 bases lining up with TRBD1. The germline V gene encodes CDR1 SEHNR and CDR2 FQNEAQ (reference sequence). The CDR3 is made up of 14 amino acids. J was trimmed by 7 bases and V by 4 bases; bases with no gene match: 6. CDR3 loop: CASSSGTGASGYTF. Written as DNA, the CDR3 is TGTGCCAGCAGCTCCGGGACAGGGGCGAGTGGCTACACCTTC.

A single count supports this clone. J is TRBJ1-6 and V is TRBV30; D is ambiguous. CDR3 length: 13 residues. Trimming left V 1 base short and J 4 bases short, with 5 bases between. CDR1 GTSNPN and CDR2 SVGIG come from the germline V gene (reference sequence). The CDR3 DNA reads as TGTGCCTGGAGTGCCGATTATAATTCACCCCTCCACTTT. It is translated as CAWSADYNSPLHF.

The chain couples TRBV29-1 to TRBJ2-4; weak D call: TRBD1 (5 bases). Trimming removed 5 bases from V and 0 bases from J, with 11 bases in between. The germline gives CDR1 SQVTM, CDR2 ANQGSEA. CDR3 size: 14 residues. The chain's CDR3 is CSVKGQLAKNIQYF. In DNA form, the CDR3 reads TGCAGCGTTAAGGGGCAACTAGCCAAAAACATTCAGTACTTC.

This rearrangement joins TRBV7-2 to TRBJ2-3; no reliable D call. The CDR3 spans 11 residues. V was cut by 11 bases and J by 1 base, with 7 bases left in between. CDR1 is SGHTA and CDR2 is FQGNSA in the germline V gene. CDR3 amino acids: CACQGTDTQYF. The CDR3 nucleotides are TGTGCCTGTCAGGGCACAGATACGCAGTATTTT.

J is TRBJ1-6 and V is TRBV27, with no clear D. Per germline, CDR1 MNHEY and CDR2 SMNVEV (reference sequence). V was clipped by 3 bases and J by 7 bases, with 4 bases between them. The CDR3 is made up of 12 amino acids. Here the CDR3 DNA reads TGTGCCAGCAGTTTTTTGAATTCACCCCTCCACTTT. Translation gives CASSFLNSPLHF.

The V call is TRBV18, the J call TRBJ1-1, with a weak D call TRBD1 (6 bases). The CDR3 spans 17 residues. Trimming cost V 2 bases and J 3 bases, with 19 bases left between them. CDR1 is KGHSH and CDR2 is LQKENI in the germline V gene. In nucleotides, the CDR3 is TGTGCCAGCTCACCAAGCACAACAGGGTTCGGCGACACTGAAGCTTTCTTT. Protein sequence: CASSPSTTGFGDTEAFF.

The CDR3 region is CASRSLGGAYNEQFF. In DNA form, the CDR3 reads TGTGCCAGCAGAAGCCTCGGGGGGGCCTACAATGAGCAGTTCTTC. The chain has TRBV7-9 and TRBJ2-1; 8 bases are shared with TRBD2. V trimming: 6 bases; J trimming: 2 bases; junction bases outside the gene matches: 6. The CDR3 contains 15 residues. Germline V gene lookup returns CDR1 SEHNR and CDR2 FQNEAQ (reference sequence). The complete variable domain, with remaining parts taken from reference TRBV7-9 and TRBJ2-1, reads DTGVSQNPRHKITKRGQNVTFRCDPISEHNRLYWYRQTLGQGPEFLTYFQNEAQLEKSRLLSDRFSAERPKGSFSTLEIQRTEQGDSAMYLCASRSLGGAYNEQFFGPGTRLTVL.

The rearrangement uses TRBV11-2 and TRBJ2-5; maybe TRBD2 (6 bases). This CDR3 spans 14 amino acids. Germline CDR1 SGHAT, CDR2 FQNNGV. The germline V and J ends were trimmed by 3 bases and 5 bases, with 13 bases remaining between them. The CDR3 bases are TGTGCCAGCAGCTTCGTTGGGGGAGGTGAGACCCAGTACTTC. This translates into CASSFVGGGETQYF. Full variable domain (outside the CDR3, taken from reference TRBV11-2 and TRBJ2-5): EAGVAQSPRYKIIEKRQSVAFWCNPISGHATLYWYQQILGQGPKLLIQFQNNGVVDDSQLPKDRFSAERLKGVDSTLKIQPAKLEDSAVYLCASSFVGGGETQYFGPGTRLLVL.

The chain uses TRBV27 and TRBJ1-1, with D maybe TRBD1 (6 bases). From germline, CDR1 is MNHEY and CDR2 SMNVEV (reference sequence). This CDR3 comprises 14 residues. Trimming took 3 bases from V and 3 from J, leaving 11 bases between them. The CDR3 DNA reads as TGTGCCAGCAGTTTTTCGTCAGGGGACACTGAAGCTTTCTTT. This encodes CASSFSSGDTEAFF.

The sample holds a few counts of this clone. This chain joins TRBV6-5 and TRBJ2-1, with D perhaps given as TRBD1 or TRBD2 (7 bases each). Trimming cost V 5 bases and J 6 bases, with 17 bases left between them. Germline CDR1 MNHEY, CDR2 SVGAGI. The CDR3 consists of 15 residues. Here the CDR3 DNA reads TGTGCCAGCAGTAGACAGGGAGGGACTGTCAATGAGCAGTTCTTC. It specifies CASSRQGGTVNEQFF.

This clone was counted between two and nine times. This rearrangement joins TRBV29-1 to TRBJ2-1; D unclear. V lost 5 bases and J lost 13, with 18 bases in between. The CDR3 covers 12 residues. The germline V gene has CDR1 SQVTM and CDR2 ANQGSEA. The CDR3 DNA reads TGCAGCGTTCCCATAATTGGCGGCCTCCAGTTCTTC. Residues: CSVPIIGGLQFF.

V usage is TRBV12-3 or TRBV12-4 and J usage is TRBJ1-5, with no clear D. Trimming cost V 8 bases and J 0 bases, with 5 bases left between them. The CDR3 is 12 amino acids. The CDR3, as DNA: TGTGCCAGCCAAATTAGCAATCAGCCCCAGCATTTT. Amino acids: CASQISNQPQHF.

This rearrangement joins TRBV6-6 to TRBJ1-2; TRBD1 is a possible D gene (6 bases). CDR1 and CDR2 (germline): MNHNY, SVGAGI (reference sequence). The CDR3 contains 13 residues. Trimming cost V 7 bases and J 7 bases, with 16 bases left between them. Written as DNA, the CDR3 is TGTGCCAGCACCACCACGGGGGGCGGTGGCTACACCTTC. Translated, it gives CASTTTGGGGYTF.

The chain uses TRBV18 and TRBJ2-7; D gene unclear. CDR3 length: 15 residues. CDR1 is KGHSH and CDR2 is LQKENI in the germline V gene. Trimming took 3 bases from V and 0 from J, leaving 12 bases between them. The DNA for the CDR3 is TGTGCCAGCTCACCCGGCCCGTCGAGCTCCTACGAGCAGTACTTC. Translated, it gives CASSPGPSSSYEQYF.

This chain links TRBV5-5 with TRBJ2-6; D is ambiguous. The CDR3 runs to 15 residues. Trimming cost V 4 bases and J 4 bases, with 12 bases left between them. CDR1 and CDR2 from the germline V gene are SGHKS and YYEKEE (reference sequence). This CDR3 reads CASSNSGSGANVLTF. In DNA form, the CDR3 reads TGTGCCAGCAGCAACTCCGGATCCGGGGCCAACGTCCTGACTTTC. The whole variable domain, filled in from reference TRBV5-5 and TRBJ2-6, reads DAGVTQSPTHLIKTRGQQVTLRCSPISGHKSVSWYQQVLGQGPQFIFQYYEKEERGRGNFPDRFSARQFPNYSSELNVNALLLGDSALYLCASSNSGSGANVLTFGAGSRLTVL.

The chain employs TRBV18 and TRBJ1-5; 10 bases are shared with TRBD1. Trimming took 5 bases from V and 6 from J; bases not matched to a gene: 4. The CDR3 length is 14 residues. CDR1 is KGHSH and CDR2 is LQKENI in the germline V gene. CDR3 in amino acids: CASSTGQGIQPQHF. The DNA of the CDR3 is TGTGCCAGCTCAACGGGACAGGGGATTCAGCCCCAGCATTTT.

This clone was detected only a few times. The J gene is TRBJ1-1, the V gene TRBV13; D ambiguous. V dropped 5 bases and J dropped 7 bases, with 11 bases sitting between them. Germline lookup yields CDR1 PRHDT and CDR2 FYEKMQ (reference sequence). The CDR3 length is 12 residues. CDR3: CASSPGWGEAFF. CDR3 coding DNA: TGTGCCAGCAGCCCCGGATGGGGTGAAGCTTTCTTT.